This T cell receptor beta chain derives from a study of T cell changes during pregnancy in multiple sclerosis. Only in-frame clones appear in the TCRdb table, and some are missing; sequencing was by immunoSEQ multiplex PCR. The sample has some 77,000 clones, over 85% seen once; the top ten hold 2.1%. With V trimmed by 6 bases and J by 1 base, 8 bases remained unmatched. The germline gives CDR1 SGHTA, CDR2 FQGNSA. This CDR3 spans 16 amino acids. The source of this sequence is a female donor in good health, enrolled as a control in a pregnancy study. This rearrangement joins TRBV7-2 to TRBJ1-4; 7 nucleotides match TRBD1. The sample here was peripheral blood, taken in the second trimester of pregnancy. CDR3 region: CASSSNRGVTNEKLFF. CDR3 nucleotides: TGTGCCAGCAGTTCCAACAGGGGTGTAACTAATGAAAAACTGTTTTTT.